This paragraph covers one T cell receptor (beta chain) sequence. Germline lookup yields CDR1 MNHNS and CDR2 SASEGT. The CDR3 extends over 14 amino acids. V lost 3 bases and J lost 3, with 8 bases in between. These data belong to a study of blood T cell repertoires in COVID-19. Clones were sequenced by immunoSEQ multiplex PCR, and TCRdb holds only the in-frame ones, with some missing. Counted here are tens of thousands of clones, approximately 90% occurring once; the ten biggest clones make up around 2.8%. This clonotype was obtained from a human donor in a cohort sampled during active COVID-19. This rearrangement joins TRBV6-1 to TRBJ1-4, with a tentative D call TRBD1 (5 bases). The source material was peripheral blood. DNA of the CDR3: TGTGCCAGCAGTGATGGGGGGGCTAATGAAAAACTGTTTTTT. It translates to CASSDGGANEKLFF.